This entry lists 9 T cell receptor beta chains sequenced from one sample in a study of T cell clonotyping in hematopoietic cell transplantation. Produced via immunoSEQ multiplex PCR; TCRdb's table is partial and in-frame only. The table has more than 12,000 clones, about nine tenths seen once. Sequencing used PBMCs, obtained 100 days after allogeneic stem cell transplant. Receptor source: a male patient between 45 and 60 years old who had an allogeneic stem cell transplant from an unrelated donor, so T cells may come from the graft donor. Some clones in this sample may be carry-over from other donors' samples.

This chain joins TRBV6-5 and TRBJ1-2, with D maybe TRBD1 (6 bases). The germline CDR1 and CDR2 sequences are MNHEY and SVGAGI. Trimming removed 6 bases from V and 6 bases from J, with 17 bases in between. The CDR3 runs to 14 residues. The CDR3 nucleotides are TGTGCCAGCAGCCTATCACAGGGAAGAGATGGCTACACCTTC. It is translated as CASSLSQGRDGYTF.

This clone has a single count. This chain uses TRBV2 with TRBJ1-4; 7 bases match TRBD1. V dropped 5 bases and J dropped 5; count of bases not matched to a gene: 8. The CDR3 length is 15 residues. CDR1 is SNHLY and CDR2 is FYNNEI in the germline V gene. CDR3 amino acids: CASSLPGQSNEKLFF. CDR3 nucleotides: TGTGCCAGCAGTCTCCCGGGACAGTCAAATGAAAAACTGTTTTTT.

This sequence joins TRBV5-1 and TRBJ1-1; the D gene is possibly TRBD1 (5 bases). With 3 bases removed from V and 2 bases from J, the gap between germline ends came to 11 bases. The CDR3 extends over 14 amino acids. Germline loops: CDR1 SGHRS, CDR2 YFSETQ. The CDR3 region is CASSSLQGNTEAFF. The DNA for the CDR3 is TGCGCCAGCAGCTCCCTCCAGGGAAACACTGAAGCTTTCTTT.

This clone was seen a few times. V is TRBV9 and J is TRBJ1-1; D gene ambiguous. The ends were cut back, 4 bases at V and 2 bases at J, with 15 bases in the middle. CDR3 length: 15 residues. Germline assignment: CDR1 SGDLS and CDR2 YYNGEE. CDR3 nucleotide sequence: TGTGCCAGCAGCTCCCCCCGGGGTATAAACACTGAAGCTTTCTTT. It codes for CASSSPRGINTEAFF.

The chain couples TRBV7-2 to TRBJ1-1, with D unresolved. CDR3 length equals 13 residues. The germline gives CDR1 SGHTA, CDR2 FQGNSA. V lost 5 bases and J lost 0, with 7 bases in between. CDR3 sequence (DNA): TGTGCCAGCAGCCCTAGGATGAACACTGAAGCTTTCTTT. It specifies CASSPRMNTEAFF.

The chain recombines TRBV27 with TRBJ2-7; 8 bases fit TRBD1. In germline, CDR1 is MNHEY, CDR2 SMNVEV (reference sequence). CDR3 length equals 14 residues. Germline trimming cut 4 bases from V and 2 bases from J; bases unmatched to any gene: 4. The DNA of the CDR3 is TGTGCCAGCAGTTATACAGGGGGGCCCTACGAGCAGTACTTC. Protein product: CASSYTGGPYEQYF.

The chain is built from TRBV28 and TRBJ2-7; a possible D gene is TRBD2 (6 bases). Germline V gene lookup returns CDR1 MDHEN and CDR2 SYDVKM. V lost 7 bases and J 3 bases, leaving 19 bases between the germline ends. The CDR3 runs 15 residues. CDR3 in DNA: TGTGCCAGCATTTCCTCCGCGGAGGGCCACTACGAGCAGTACTTC. It specifies CASISSAEGHYEQYF.

The V gene is TRBV5-1, the J gene TRBJ2-7, with 9 bases matching TRBD1. Germline V gene data show CDR1 as SGHRS and CDR2 as YFSETQ. This CDR3 comprises 15 residues. The junction had 10 bases not matched to a gene; V was cut back by 3 bases and J by 6 bases. The CDR3 DNA is TGCGCCAGCAGCTCCTCGCCGGGGACAGGGCTCGAGCAGTACTTC. Its translation is CASSSSPGTGLEQYF.

The chain employs TRBV9 and TRBJ1-1; D unresolved. Trimming stripped 3 bases from V and 5 bases from J, with 8 bases between. This CDR3 region has 12 residues. Germline CDR1 is SGDLS and CDR2 is YYNGEE. CDR3 sequence: CASSGGPTEAFF. CDR3 nucleotide sequence: TGTGCCAGCAGCGGTGGACCTACTGAAGCTTTCTTT.